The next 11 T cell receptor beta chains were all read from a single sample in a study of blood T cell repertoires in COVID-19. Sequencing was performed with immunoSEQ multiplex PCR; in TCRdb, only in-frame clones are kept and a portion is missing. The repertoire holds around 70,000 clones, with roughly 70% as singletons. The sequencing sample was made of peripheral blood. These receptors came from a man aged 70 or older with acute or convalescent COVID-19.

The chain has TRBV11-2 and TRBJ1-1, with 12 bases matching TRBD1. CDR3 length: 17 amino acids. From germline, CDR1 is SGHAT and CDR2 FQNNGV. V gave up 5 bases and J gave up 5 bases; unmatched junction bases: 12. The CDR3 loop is CASSSRDRGRLGTEAFF. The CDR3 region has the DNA TGTGCCAGCAGCAGCCGGGACAGGGGGCGATTGGGAACTGAAGCTTTCTTT.

The CDR3 reads CASSQDFTSGNNEQFF. CDR3 sequence (DNA): TGTGCCAGCAGCCAAGATTTCACTAGCGGGAACAATGAGCAGTTCTTC. This chain links TRBV14 with TRBJ2-1; 10 nucleotides agree with TRBD2. Germline CDR1 and CDR2: SGHDN and FVKESK. There are 16 residues in the CDR3. With V trimmed by 0 bases and J by 5 bases, 4 bases remained unmatched.

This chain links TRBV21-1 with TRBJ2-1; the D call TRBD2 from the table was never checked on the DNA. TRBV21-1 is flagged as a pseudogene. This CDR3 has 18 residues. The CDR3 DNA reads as TGTGCCAGCAGCCTGGGACTAGCGGGACTGGTTGCGTGGGATGAGCAGTTCTTC. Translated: CASSLGLAGLVAWDEQFF.

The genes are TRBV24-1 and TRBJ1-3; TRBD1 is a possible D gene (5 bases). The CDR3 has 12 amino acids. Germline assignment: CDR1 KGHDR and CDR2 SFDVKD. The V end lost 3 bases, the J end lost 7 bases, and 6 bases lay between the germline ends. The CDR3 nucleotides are TGTGCCACCAGTGATCGGGGGAACACCATATATTTT. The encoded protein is CATSDRGNTIYF.

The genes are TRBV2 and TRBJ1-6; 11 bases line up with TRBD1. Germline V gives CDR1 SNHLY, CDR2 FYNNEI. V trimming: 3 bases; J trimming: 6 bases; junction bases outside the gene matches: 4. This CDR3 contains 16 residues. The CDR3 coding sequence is TGTGCCAGCAGTGAGGGACAGGGGGGGCCTAATTCACCCCTCCACTTT. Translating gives CASSEGQGGPNSPLHF.

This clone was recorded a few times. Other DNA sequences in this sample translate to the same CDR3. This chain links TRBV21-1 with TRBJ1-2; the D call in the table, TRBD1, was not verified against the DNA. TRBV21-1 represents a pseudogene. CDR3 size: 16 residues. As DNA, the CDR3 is TGTGCCAGCAGCAATTTGGGGGACAGTCCCTTAAGGGGCTACACCTTC. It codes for CASSNLGDSPLRGYTF.

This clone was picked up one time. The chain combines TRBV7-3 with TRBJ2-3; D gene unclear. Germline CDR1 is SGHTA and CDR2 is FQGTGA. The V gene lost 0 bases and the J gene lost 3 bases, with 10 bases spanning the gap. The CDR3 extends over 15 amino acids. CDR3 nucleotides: TGTGCCAGCAGCTTAACCATAGTTCAAACAGATACGCAGTATTTT. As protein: CASSLTIVQTDTQYF.

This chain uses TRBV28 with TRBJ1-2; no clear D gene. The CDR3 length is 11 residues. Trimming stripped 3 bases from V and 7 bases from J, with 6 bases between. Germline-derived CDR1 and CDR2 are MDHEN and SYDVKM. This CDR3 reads CASSFSGGYTF. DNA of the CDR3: TGTGCCAGCAGTTTTAGCGGTGGCTACACCTTC.

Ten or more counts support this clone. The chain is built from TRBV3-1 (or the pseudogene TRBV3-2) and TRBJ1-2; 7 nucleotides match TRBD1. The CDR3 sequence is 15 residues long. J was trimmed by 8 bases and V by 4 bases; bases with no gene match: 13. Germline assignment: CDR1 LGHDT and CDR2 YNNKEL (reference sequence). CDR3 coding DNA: TGTGCCAGCAGCCCCTGGACAGGTGGAAACGGAGGCTACACCTTC. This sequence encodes CASSPWTGGNGGYTF.

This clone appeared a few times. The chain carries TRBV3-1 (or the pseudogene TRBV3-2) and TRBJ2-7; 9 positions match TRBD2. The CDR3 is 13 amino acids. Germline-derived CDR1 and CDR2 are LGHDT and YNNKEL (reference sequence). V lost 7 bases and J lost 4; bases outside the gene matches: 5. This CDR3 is CASMLAGRYEQYF. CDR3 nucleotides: TGTGCCAGCATGCTAGCGGGACGGTACGAGCAGTACTTC.

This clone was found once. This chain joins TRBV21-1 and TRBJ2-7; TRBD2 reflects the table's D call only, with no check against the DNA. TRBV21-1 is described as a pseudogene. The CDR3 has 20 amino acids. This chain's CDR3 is CASSNGPDRGPIAGVNEQYF. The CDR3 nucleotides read TGTGCCAGCAGCAATGGTCCAGATAGGGGCCCCATAGCGGGAGTTAACGAGCAGTACTTC.